This T cell receptor (beta chain) is from a study of early T cells in non-severe SARS-CoV-2 infection (dated by TCRdb to the early 2020s). Notes on the research overall: Bulk RNA from unsorted whole blood was used for TCR sequencing, so alpha and beta chains could not be paired. Study-level results and caveats: Matching against VDJdb was skewed toward anti-spike CD8 responses, likely underestimated virus-specific expansions, and missed private and CD4 specificities.

The study was a case-control design nested within a healthcare worker cohort in London, UK, with weekly nasopharyngeal swab PCR tests and blood sampling. Healthcare workers were recruited during the week of the UK lockdown, between 23 and 31 March 2020, and followed weekly for up to about 16 weeks. The library was produced with 5' RACE. The sequencing machine was a NextSeq 500. Unique molecular identifiers were attached to individual cDNA molecules in the TCR library protocol so that sequencing error and PCR bias could be corrected. Both TCR alpha and beta chains were sequenced, and tight co-correlation was observed between alpha and beta sequence abundances in each sample. Regarding the original processing steps: Decombinator V4 was used to annotate the V gene, J gene and CDR3 of the TCR sequences. Expanded TCRs were defined as changing significantly between any two time points under a Poisson model with p below 0.0001. Abundances of TCRs were expressed as counts per million after normalisation to the total number of TCRs sequenced in each sample. TRAV1-2 paired with TRAJ12, TRAJ20 or TRAJ33 defined MAIT TCRs, while TRAV10 paired with TRAJ18 defined iNKT TCRs. VDJdb, accessed on 1 November 2021, was searched for TCRs annotated for CMV, EBV and SARS-CoV-2, and TCRs annotated for more than one antigen were excluded. The public reads were reanalyzed by TCRdb: fastp trimming at Q25, MiXCR alignment, in-frame beta chains only. Identical CDR3 proteins give one entry, which carries the most common genes and DNA. The V and J calls here are based on TCRdb, not the publication. The sample table holds roughly 55,000 distinct CDR3 sequences, of which around a tenth were seen once. Together, the top ten hold around 9.6% of the sample.

CDR3 length: 16 amino acids, cysteine to phenylalanine. Only the CDR3 region is kept as DNA, spanning 48 bases read in frame from base 1. CDR1 and CDR2 are read off the germline V gene as SNHLY and FYNNEI. V drops 5 bases and J drops 4 bases, leaving 17 bases in between. As for this clonotype: Which antigen it targets is not known. No qualities accompany the bases; no much larger clone lies one base away.

Sequenced material: whole blood. The rearranged segments are TRBV2 and TRBJ2-2; the D gene is not confidently resolved. The sequence derives from an adult who was a healthcare worker with PCR-confirmed SARS-CoV-2 infection or an uninfected control (not recorded which). In nucleotides, the sequence is TGTGCCAGCAGTAAAGACTCGATGAAGCTCACCGGGGAGCTGTTTTTT. It is translated as CASSKDSMKLTGELFF.